Given below is one T cell receptor beta chain in context. In the study's own analysis: Counts of nucleated cells, estimated from reference gene primer amplification, were obtained. Assay used: immunoSEQ multiplex PCR; TCRdb lists only in-frame clones, some missing. D and trimming were read from the DNA, whereas the V and J calls and clone size are those reported in that table. The sample yields some 230,000 clones, around 84% seen once. These data belong to a study of blood T cell repertoires in COVID-19. Overall study: Samples taken during acute and convalescent COVID-19 were collected in the United States, Italy and Spain. T cells, B-cell-depleted T cells, or PBMCs provided the cDNA or gDNA that served as material.

This CDR3 region has 15 residues. V shed 5 bases and J 4 bases; nucleotides not matched to a gene: 10. CDR1 LNHDA and CDR2 SQIVND come from the germline V gene (reference sequence). Sequenced: peripheral blood. The V and J genes are TRBV19 and TRBJ1-2, with 7 bases that match TRBD1. The sequence was obtained from a man aged 45-65 years who had recovered from COVID-19. CDR3 protein: CASSQTPGTVYGYTF. Written as DNA, the CDR3 is TGTGCCAGTAGTCAGACCCCCGGGACAGTCTATGGCTACACCTTC.